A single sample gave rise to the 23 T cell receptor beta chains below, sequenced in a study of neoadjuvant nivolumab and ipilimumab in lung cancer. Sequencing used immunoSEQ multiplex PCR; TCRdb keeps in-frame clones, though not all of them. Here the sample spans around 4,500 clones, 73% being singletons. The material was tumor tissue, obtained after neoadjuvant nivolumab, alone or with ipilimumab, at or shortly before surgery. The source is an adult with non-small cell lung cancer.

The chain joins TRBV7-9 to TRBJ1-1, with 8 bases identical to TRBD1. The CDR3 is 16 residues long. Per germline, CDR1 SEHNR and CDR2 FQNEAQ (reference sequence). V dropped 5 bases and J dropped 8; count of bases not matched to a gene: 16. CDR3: CASSPRQGPGEEEAFF. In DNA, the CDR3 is TGTGCCAGCAGCCCACGACAGGGGCCGGGGGAAGAGGAAGCTTTCTTT.

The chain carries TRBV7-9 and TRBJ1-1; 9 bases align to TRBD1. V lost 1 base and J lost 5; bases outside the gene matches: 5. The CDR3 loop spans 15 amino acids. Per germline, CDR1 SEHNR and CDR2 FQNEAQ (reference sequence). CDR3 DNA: TGTGCCAGCAGCTTAGAGACAGGGGGTTCTACTGAAGCTTTCTTT. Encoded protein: CASSLETGGSTEAFF.

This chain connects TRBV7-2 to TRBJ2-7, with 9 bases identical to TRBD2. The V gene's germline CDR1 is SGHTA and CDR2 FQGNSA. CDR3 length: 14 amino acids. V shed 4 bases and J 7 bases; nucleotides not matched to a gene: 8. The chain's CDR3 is CASSSSGGHTEQYF. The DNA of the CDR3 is TGTGCCAGCAGCTCAAGCGGGGGGCATACGGAGCAGTACTTC.

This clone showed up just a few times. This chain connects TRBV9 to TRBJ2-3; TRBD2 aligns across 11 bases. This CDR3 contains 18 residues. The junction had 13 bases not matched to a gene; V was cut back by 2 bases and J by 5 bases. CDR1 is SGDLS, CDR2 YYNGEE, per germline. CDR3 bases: TGTGCCAGCAGCGTCGGGATAGCGGGGGGGCGGCCGAGAGATACGCAGTATTTT. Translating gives CASSVGIAGGRPRDTQYF.

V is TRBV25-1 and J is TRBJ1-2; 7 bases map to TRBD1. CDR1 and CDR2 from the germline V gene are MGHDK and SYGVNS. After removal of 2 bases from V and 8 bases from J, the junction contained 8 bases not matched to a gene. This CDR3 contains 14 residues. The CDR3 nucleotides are TGTGCCAGCAGTGAACAGGGGGTTCTGGAGGGCTACACCTTC. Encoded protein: CASSEQGVLEGYTF.

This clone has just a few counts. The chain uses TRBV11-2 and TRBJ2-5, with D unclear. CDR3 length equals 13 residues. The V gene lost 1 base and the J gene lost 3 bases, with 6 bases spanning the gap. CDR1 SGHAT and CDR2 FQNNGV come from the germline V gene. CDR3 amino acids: CASSLGLKETQYF. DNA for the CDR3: TGTGCCAGCAGCTTAGGGCTTAAAGAGACCCAGTACTTC. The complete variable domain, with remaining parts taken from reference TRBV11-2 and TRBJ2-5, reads EAGVAQSPRYKIIEKRQSVAFWCNPISGHATLYWYQQILGQGPKLLIQFQNNGVVDDSQLPKDRFSAERLKGVDSTLKIQPAKLEDSAVYLCASSLGLKETQYFGPGTRLLVL.

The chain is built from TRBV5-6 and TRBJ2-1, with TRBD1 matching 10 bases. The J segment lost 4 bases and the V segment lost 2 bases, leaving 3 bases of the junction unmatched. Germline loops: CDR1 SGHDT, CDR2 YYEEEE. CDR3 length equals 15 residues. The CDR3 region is CASSFGTGAYNEQFF. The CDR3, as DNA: TGTGCCAGCAGCTTCGGGACAGGGGCTTACAATGAGCAGTTCTTC. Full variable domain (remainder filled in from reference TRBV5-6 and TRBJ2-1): DAGVTQSPTHLIKTRGQQVTLRCSPKSGHDTVSWYQQALGQGPQFIFQYYEEEERQRGNFPDRFSGHQFPNYSSELNVNALLLGDSALYLCASSFGTGAYNEQFFGPGTRLTVL.

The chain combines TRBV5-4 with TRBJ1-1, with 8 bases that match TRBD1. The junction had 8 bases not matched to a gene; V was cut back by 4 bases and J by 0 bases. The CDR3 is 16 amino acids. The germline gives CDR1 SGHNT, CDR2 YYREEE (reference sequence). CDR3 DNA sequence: TGTGCCAGCAGCGCCGGGCAGGGGGCTATGAACACTGAAGCTTTCTTT. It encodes CASSAGQGAMNTEAFF.

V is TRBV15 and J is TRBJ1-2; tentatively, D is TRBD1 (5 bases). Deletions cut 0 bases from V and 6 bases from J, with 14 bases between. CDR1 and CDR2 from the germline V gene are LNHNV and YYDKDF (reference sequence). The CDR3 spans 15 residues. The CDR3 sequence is CATSRDVGVRDGYTF. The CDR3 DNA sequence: TGTGCCACCAGCAGAGATGTGGGGGTACGGGATGGCTACACCTTC. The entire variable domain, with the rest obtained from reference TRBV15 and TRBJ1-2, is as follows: DAMVIQNPRYQVTQFGKPVTLSCSQTLNHNVMYWYQQKSSQAPKLLFHYYDKDFNNEADTPDNFQSRRPNTSFCFLDIRSPGLGDTAMYLCATSRDVGVRDGYTFGSGTRLTVV.

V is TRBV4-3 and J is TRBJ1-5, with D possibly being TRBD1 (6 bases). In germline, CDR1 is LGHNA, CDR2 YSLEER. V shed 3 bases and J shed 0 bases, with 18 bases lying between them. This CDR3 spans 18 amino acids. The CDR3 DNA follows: TGCGCCAGCAGCCAGGGGTGGGGGGCGAGGCTTAGCAATCAGCCCCAGCATTTT. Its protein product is CASSQGWGARLSNQPQHF.

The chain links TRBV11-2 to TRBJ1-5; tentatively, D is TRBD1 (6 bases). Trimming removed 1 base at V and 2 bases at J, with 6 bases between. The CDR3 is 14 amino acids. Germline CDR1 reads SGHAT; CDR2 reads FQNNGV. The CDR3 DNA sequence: TGTGCCAGCAGCTTAGGACAGGGCAATCAGCCCCAGCATTTT. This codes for CASSLGQGNQPQHF.

The chain's CDR3 is CASSIQVHYGYTF. CDR3 in DNA: TGTGCCAGCAGTATACAGGTGCACTATGGCTACACCTTC. The rearrangement links TRBV2 to TRBJ1-2, with D perhaps TRBD1 (5 bases). Trimming took off 5 bases at V and 3 bases at J, with 10 bases between the two ends. The germline V gene has CDR1 SNHLY and CDR2 FYNNEI. This CDR3 is 13 amino acids long. The variable domain in full, completed from reference TRBV2 and TRBJ1-2, reads EPEVTQTPSHQVTQMGQEVILRCVPISNHLYFYWYRQILGQKVEFLVSFYNNEISEKSEIFDDQFSVERPDGSNFTLKIRSTKLEDSAMYFCASSIQVHYGYTFGSGTRLTVV.

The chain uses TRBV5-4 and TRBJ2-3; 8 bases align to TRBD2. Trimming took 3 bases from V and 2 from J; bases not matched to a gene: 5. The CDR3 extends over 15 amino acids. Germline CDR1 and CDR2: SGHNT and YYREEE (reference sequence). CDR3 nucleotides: TGTGCCAGCAGCTCACGGACTAGCCACACAGATACGCAGTATTTT. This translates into CASSSRTSHTDTQYF.

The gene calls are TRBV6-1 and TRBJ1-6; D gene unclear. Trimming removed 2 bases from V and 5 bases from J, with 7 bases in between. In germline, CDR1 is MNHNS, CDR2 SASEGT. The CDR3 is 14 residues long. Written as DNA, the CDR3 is TGTGCCAGCAGTGAATACTCGAATAATTCACCCCTCCACTTT. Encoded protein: CASSEYSNNSPLHF.

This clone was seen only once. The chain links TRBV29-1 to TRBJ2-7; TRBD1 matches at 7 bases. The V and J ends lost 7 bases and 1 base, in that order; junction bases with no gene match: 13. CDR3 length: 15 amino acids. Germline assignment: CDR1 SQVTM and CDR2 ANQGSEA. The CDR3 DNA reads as TGCAGCGCCCTGACAGGGTGGGCCGCATCCTACGAGCAGTACTTC. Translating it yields CSALTGWAASYEQYF.

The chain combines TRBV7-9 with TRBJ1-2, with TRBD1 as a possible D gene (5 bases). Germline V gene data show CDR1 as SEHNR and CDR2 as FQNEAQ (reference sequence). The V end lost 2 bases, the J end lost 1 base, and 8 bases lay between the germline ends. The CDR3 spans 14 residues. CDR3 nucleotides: TGTGCCAGCAGCTTAATTGGGGGTAACTATGGCTACACCTTC. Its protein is CASSLIGGNYGYTF.

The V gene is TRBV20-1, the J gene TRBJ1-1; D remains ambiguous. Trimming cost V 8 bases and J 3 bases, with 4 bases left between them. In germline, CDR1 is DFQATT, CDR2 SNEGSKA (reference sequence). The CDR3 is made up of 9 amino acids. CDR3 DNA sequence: TGCAGTACACACACTGAAGCTTTCTTT. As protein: CSTHTEAFF.

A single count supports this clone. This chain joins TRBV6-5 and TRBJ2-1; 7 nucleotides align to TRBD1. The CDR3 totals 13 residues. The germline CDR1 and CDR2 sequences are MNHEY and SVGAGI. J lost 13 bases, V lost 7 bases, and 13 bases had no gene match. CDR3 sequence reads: CASKNRGLKEQFF. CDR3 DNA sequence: TGTGCCAGCAAAAACAGGGGATTGAAGGAACAGTTCTTC.

CDR3 sequence reads: CASSSPGLAGGHQYF. The CDR3 nucleotides read TGTGCCAGCAGCTCCCCGGGACTAGCGGGGGGCCATCAGTACTTC. This chain uses TRBV11-2 with TRBJ2-5; 15 positions match TRBD2. Germline-derived CDR1 and CDR2 are SGHAT and FQNNGV. The J segment lost 11 bases and the V segment lost 4 bases, leaving 8 bases of the junction unmatched. The CDR3 is 15 amino acids.

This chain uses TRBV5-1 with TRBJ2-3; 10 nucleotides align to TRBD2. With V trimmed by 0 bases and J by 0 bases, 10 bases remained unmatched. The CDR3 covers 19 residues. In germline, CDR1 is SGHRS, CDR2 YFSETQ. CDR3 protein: CASSLGVAGGPPSTDTQYF. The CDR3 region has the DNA TGCGCCAGCAGCTTGGGGGTAGCGGGGGGTCCCCCTAGCACAGATACGCAGTATTTT.

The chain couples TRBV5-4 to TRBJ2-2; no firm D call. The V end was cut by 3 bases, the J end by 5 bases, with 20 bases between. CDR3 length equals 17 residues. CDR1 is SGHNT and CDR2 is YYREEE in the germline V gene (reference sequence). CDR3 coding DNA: TGTGCCAGCAGCTCCAGATTACCCCCCCTGGGTACCGGGGAGCTGTTTTTT. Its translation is CASSSRLPPLGTGELFF.

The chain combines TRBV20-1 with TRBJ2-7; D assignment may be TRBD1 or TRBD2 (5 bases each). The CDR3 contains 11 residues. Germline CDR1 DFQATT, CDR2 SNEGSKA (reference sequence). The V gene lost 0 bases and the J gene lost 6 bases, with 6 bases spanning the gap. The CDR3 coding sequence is TGCAGTGCTAGAGACGGGGCCGAGCAGTACGTC. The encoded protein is CSARDGAEQYV.

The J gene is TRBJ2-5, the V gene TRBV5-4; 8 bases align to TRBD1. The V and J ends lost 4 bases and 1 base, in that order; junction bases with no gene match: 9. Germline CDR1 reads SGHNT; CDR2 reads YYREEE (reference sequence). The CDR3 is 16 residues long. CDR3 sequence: CASSPLTGVGQETQYF. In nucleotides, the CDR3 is TGTGCCAGCAGCCCTTTGACAGGGGTCGGCCAAGAGACCCAGTACTTC.